The 6 T cell receptor beta chains presented below share a single source sample, sequenced in a study of shared clonotypes between healthy human individuals. TCRdb's table, derived via immunoSEQ multiplex PCR, lists solely in-frame clones and lacks some. The sample lists just over 2,000,000 clones; 95% were seen once. Source material: naive CD4+ T cells sorted from blood. Subset meaning: CD45RA+ positively selected. These TCRs come from a man aged 18 to 29 in good health.

This clone was observed a few times. The V call is TRBV18, the J call TRBJ1-2; 8 bases map to TRBD1. This CDR3 comprises 11 residues. Germline V gene data show CDR1 as KGHSH and CDR2 as LQKENI. Trimming removed 6 bases from V and 8 bases from J; junction bases left unmatched: 2. In nucleotides, the CDR3 is TGTGCCAGCTCCAGGGGGCTAGGCTACACCTTC. It codes for CASSRGLGYTF.

The chain couples TRBV30 to TRBJ2-7; D gene unclear. V lost 0 bases and J lost 1, with 10 bases in between. Germline V gives CDR1 GTSNPN, CDR2 SVGIG (reference sequence). This CDR3 contains 14 residues. CDR3 sequence (DNA): TGTGCCTGGAGTGTTCCGGCAGGATCCTACGAGCAGTACTTC. Translation gives CAWSVPAGSYEQYF.

The chain links TRBV4-1 to TRBJ2-1; the match to TRBD1 covers 8 bases. After removal of 3 bases from V and 1 base from J, the junction contained 5 bases not matched to a gene. The germline V gene has CDR1 MGHRA and CDR2 YSYEKL. The CDR3 loop spans 16 amino acids. The CDR3 coding sequence is TGCGCCAGCAGCCACGCCAGGGGGCCTTCCTACAATGAGCAGTTCTTC. Protein: CASSHARGPSYNEQFF.

The chain carries TRBV7-9 and TRBJ1-1, with 9 nucleotides matching TRBD1. The CDR3 length is 16 residues. With V trimmed by 3 bases and J by 2 bases, 7 bases remained unmatched. Germline CDR1 and CDR2: SEHNR and FQNEAQ (reference sequence). In nucleotides, the CDR3 is TGTGCCAGCAGCTTTAGGCGGGGACAGGGAAACACTGAAGCTTTCTTT. It translates to CASSFRRGQGNTEAFF.

The chain carries TRBV7-2 and TRBJ2-1; a weak D match, TRBD1 (5 bases). CDR3 length: 17 amino acids. Germline-derived CDR1 and CDR2 are SGHTA and FQGNSA. Trimming took off 2 bases at V and 0 bases at J, with 14 bases between the two ends. The chain's CDR3 is CASSLSNQGYSYNEQFF. CDR3 DNA: TGTGCCAGCAGCTTATCTAACCAGGGATACTCCTACAATGAGCAGTTCTTC. The full variable domain, completed using reference TRBV7-2 and TRBJ2-1, is GAGVSQSPSNKVTEKGKDVELRCDPISGHTALYWYRQSLGQGLEFLIYFQGNSAPDKSGLPSDRFSAERTGGSVSTLTIQRTQQEDSAVYLCASSLSNQGYSYNEQFFGPGTRLTVL.

This rearrangement joins TRBV19 to TRBJ2-7; 12 bases agree with TRBD2. The trim removed 2 bases at V and 5 bases at J, leaving 1 base unmatched. Per the germline V gene, CDR1 is LNHDA and CDR2 is SQIVND (reference sequence). The CDR3 is 14 residues long. CDR3 in DNA: TGTGCCAGTAGTATAACTAGCGGGAGGAACGAGCAGTACTTC. Translated, it gives CASSITSGRNEQYF.